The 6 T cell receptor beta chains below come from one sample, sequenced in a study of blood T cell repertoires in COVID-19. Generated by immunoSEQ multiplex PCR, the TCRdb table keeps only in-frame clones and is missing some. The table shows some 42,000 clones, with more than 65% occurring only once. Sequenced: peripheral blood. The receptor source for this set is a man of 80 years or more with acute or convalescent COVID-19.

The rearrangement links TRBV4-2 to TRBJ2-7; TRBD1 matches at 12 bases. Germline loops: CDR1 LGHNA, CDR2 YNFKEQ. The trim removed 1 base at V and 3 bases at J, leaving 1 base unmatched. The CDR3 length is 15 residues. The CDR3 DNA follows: TGTGCCAGCAGCCAAGGGGACAGGGGGCTCTACGAGCAGTACTTC. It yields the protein CASSQGDRGLYEQYF.

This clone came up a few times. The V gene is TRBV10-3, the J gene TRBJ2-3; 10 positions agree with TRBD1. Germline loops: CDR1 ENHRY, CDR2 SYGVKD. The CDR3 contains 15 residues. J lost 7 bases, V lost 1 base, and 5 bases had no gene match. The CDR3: CAISELRQGANTQYF. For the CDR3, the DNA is TGTGCCATCAGTGAGTTGAGACAGGGGGCGAATACGCAGTATTTT.

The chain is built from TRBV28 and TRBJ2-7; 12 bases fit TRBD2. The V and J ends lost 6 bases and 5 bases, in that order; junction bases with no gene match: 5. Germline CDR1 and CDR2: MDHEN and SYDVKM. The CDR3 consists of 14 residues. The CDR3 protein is CASSLAGGGNEQYF. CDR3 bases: TGTGCCAGCAGCCTAGCGGGGGGGGGCAACGAGCAGTACTTC.

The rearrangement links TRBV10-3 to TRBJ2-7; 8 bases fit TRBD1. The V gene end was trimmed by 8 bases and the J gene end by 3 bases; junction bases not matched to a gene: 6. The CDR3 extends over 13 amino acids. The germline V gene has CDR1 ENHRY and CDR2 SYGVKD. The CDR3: CAISSGQGYEQYF. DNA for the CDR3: TGTGCCATCTCGTCCGGACAGGGCTACGAGCAGTACTTC.

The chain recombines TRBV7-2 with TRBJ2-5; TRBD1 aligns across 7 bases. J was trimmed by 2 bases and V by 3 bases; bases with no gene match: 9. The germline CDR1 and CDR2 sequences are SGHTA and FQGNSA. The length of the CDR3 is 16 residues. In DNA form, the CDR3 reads TGTGCCAGCAGCTTCCGACCACCGGGACAGCAAGAGACCCAGTACTTC. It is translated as CASSFRPPGQQETQYF.

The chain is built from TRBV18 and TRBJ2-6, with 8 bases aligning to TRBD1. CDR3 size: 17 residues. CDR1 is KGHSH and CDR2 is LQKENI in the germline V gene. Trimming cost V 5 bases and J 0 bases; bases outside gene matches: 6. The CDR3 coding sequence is TGTGCCAGCTCATCCCGGACAGGGAACTCTGGGGCCAACGTCCTGACTTTC. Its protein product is CASSSRTGNSGANVLTF.